This T cell receptor (beta chain) came from a study of a mutant IDH1 vaccine in newly diagnosed glioma. Overall study context: Patients arrived already treated with radiotherapy, temozolomide, or both, most having had both. Week 35 brought visit V12, which was followed by visit V13 at week 47. Whole-study results and caveats: Any relationship between pseudoprogression and changes in top peripheral T cell clonotypes seemed absent.

The CDR3 covers 14 residues. The germline V gene encodes CDR1 MNHNY and CDR2 SVGAGI (reference sequence). V lost 2 bases, J lost 7 bases, and 6 bases stayed unmatched. About this clone itself: Its target is not known.

TCRdb's copy holds only in-frame clones and misses some; the assay was immunoSEQ multiplex PCR. The profile shows 31,000 or so clones, approximately 84% of them singletons. Time point reported: week 47, end of study. Vaccination comprised doses that each held 300 ug of mutant IDH1 20-mer peptide, plus topical imiquimod. Specimen: PBMCs, collected from a glioma patient whose treatment included an IDH1 peptide vaccine. This sequence joins TRBV6-6 and TRBJ1-2, with 8 bases lining up with TRBD1. This TCR derives from a young man with glioma. The CDR3 DNA reads as TGTGCCAGCAGTTACGCGACAGGGGCGGGTGGCTACACCTTC. Translating gives CASSYATGAGGYTF.